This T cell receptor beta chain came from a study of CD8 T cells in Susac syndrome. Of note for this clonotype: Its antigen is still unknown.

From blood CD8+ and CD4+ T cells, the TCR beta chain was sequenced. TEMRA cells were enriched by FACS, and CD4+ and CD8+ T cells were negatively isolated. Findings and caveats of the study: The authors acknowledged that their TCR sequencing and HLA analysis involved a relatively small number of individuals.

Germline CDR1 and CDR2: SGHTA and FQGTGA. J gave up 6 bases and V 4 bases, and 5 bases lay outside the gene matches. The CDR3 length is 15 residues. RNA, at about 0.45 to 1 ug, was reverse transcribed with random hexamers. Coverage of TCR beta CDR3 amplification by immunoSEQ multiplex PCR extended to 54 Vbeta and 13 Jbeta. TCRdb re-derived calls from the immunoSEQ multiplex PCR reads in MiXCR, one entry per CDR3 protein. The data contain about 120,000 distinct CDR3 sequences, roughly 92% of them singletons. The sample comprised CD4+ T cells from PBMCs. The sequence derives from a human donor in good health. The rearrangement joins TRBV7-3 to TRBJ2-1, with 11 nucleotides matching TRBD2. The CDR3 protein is CASSSGTSGVNEQFF. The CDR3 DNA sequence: TGTGCCAGCAGCTCCGGGACTAGCGGAGTCAATGAGCAGTTCTTC. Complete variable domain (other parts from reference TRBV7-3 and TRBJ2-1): GAGVSQTPSNKVTEKGKYVELRCDPISGHTALYWYRQSLGQGPEFLIYFQGTGAADDSGLPNDRFFAVRPEGSVSTLKIQRTERGDSAVYLCASSSGTSGVNEQFFGPGTRLTVL.